The clone carrying this TCR beta chain is large (0.1 to 1%) within its sample. None of the patients had undergone any treatment ahead of thyroid surgery. This sample stems from a study of metastatic and nonmetastatic thyroid tumors. Trimming removed 9 bases at V and 0 bases at J, with 24 bases between. Germline V CDR1 and CDR2: MNHEY, SVGAGI. This CDR3 contains 18 residues. TCRdb redid the clone calls on the PCR reads using MiXCR. The repertoire has about 20,000 clones, just over 35% of them found once; the top ten carry 29%. The rearrangement uses TRBV6-5 and TRBJ1-3, with a weak D call TRBD1 (5 bases). This TCR was recovered from a female donor with papillary thyroid cancer or a benign thyroid nodule (not recorded which). Some clones in this sample may be carry-over from other donors' samples. The sample was tumor tissue. CDR3 DNA sequence: TGTGCCAGTGGAGAGCCACAGGCTCTCTCTCTCTCTGGAAACACCATATATTTT. Translated, it gives CASGEPQALSLSGNTIYF.